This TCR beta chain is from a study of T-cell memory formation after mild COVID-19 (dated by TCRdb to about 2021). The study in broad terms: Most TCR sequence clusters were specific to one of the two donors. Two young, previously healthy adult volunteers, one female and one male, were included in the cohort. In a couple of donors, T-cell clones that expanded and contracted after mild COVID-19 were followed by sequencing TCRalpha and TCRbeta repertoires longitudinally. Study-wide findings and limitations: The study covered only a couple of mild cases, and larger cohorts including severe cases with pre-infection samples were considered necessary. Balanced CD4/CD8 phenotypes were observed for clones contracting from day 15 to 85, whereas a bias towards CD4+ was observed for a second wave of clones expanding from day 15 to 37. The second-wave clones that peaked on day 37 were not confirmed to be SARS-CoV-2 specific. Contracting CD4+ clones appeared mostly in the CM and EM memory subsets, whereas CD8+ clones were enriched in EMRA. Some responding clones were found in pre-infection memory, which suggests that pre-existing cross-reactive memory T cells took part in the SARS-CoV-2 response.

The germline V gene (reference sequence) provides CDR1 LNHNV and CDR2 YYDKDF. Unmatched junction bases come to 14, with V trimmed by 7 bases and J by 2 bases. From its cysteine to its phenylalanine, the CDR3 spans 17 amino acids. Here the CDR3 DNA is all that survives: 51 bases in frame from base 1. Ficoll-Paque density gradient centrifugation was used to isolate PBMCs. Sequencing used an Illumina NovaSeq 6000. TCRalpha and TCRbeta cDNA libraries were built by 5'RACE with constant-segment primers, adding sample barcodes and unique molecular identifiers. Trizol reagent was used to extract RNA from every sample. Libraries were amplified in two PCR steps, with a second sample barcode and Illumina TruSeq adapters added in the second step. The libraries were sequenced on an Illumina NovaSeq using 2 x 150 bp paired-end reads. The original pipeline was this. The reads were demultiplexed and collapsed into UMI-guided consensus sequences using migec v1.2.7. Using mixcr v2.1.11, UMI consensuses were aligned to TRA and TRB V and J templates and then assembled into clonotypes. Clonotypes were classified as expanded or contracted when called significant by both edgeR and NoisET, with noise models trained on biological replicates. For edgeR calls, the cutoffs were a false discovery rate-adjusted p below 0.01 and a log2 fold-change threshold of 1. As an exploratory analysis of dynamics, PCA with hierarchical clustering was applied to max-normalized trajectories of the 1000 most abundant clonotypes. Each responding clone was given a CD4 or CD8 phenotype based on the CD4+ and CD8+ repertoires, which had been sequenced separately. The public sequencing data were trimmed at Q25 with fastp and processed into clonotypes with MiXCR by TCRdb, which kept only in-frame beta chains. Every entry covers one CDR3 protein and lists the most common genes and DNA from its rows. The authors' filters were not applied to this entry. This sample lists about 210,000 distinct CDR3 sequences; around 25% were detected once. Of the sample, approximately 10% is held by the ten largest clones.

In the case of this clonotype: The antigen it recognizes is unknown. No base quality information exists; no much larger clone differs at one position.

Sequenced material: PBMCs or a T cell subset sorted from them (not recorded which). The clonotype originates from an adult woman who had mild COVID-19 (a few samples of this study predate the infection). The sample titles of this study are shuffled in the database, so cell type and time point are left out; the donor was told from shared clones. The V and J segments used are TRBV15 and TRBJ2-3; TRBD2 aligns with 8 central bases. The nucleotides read TGTGCCACCACGGAGGGAAGGGGACTAGTGATCACAGATACGCAGTATTTT. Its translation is CATTEGRGLVITDTQYF. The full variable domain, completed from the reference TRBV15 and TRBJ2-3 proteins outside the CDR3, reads DAMVIQNPRYQVTQFGKPVTLSCSQTLNHNVMYWYQQKSSQAPKLLFHYYDKDFNNEADTPDNFQSRRPNTSFCFLDIRSPGLGDTAMYLCATTEGRGLVITDTQYFGPGTRLTVL.